This record looks at one T cell receptor beta chain sequence and its context. What it binds is unknown. This sample is part of a study of molecular identifiers for immune sequencing clone quantification. Whole-study results and caveats: Clones carrying above 20 RNA copies accounted for over 97% of effector molecules, under 1% in naive cells. Detection of one spiked Jurkat cell's TCR RNA reportedly worked in 1 million or so naive cells.

Trimming took 1 base from V and 4 from J, leaving 16 bases between them. Germline V CDR1 and CDR2: SQVTM, ANQGSEA. The CDR3 runs 15 residues. The use of previously described methods and listed TCR primers produced the bulk TCR libraries. Using its own MiXCR run on the PCR reads, TCRdb lists one record per CDR3 protein. The data contain 250,000 to 400,000 distinct CDR3 sequences, about a fifth of them seen just once; the ten biggest clones take up 0.81%. When naive CD8 T cells were sorted, they were gated as CD8+CD4-CCR7+CD45RA+. Sequencing was carried out using naive CD8+ T cells from blood, with Jurkat cell RNA spiked in. Described subset: FACS-sorted CD8+CD4-CCR7+CD45RA+ naive T cells. V gene TRBV29-1 combines with J gene TRBJ1-2; TRBD1 is a possible D gene (6 bases). This clonotype originated in a human donor in good health. Some libraries in this study had Jurkat cell RNA spiked in. The chain's CDR3 is CSVEVVRQDIYGYTF. CDR3 DNA: TGCAGCGTTGAAGTGGTGAGACAGGACATCTATGGCTACACCTTC.